This TCR beta chain was sequenced during a study of molecular identifiers for immune sequencing clone quantification. One entry per CDR3 protein results from TCRdb running MiXCR on the PCR reads. This sample carries about 640,000 distinct CDR3 sequences, 15% to 20% of them seen once, and the ten largest clones take 0.75% to 0.95%. There are many counts of this clonotype. The germline CDR1 and CDR2 sequences are SGDLS and YYNGEE. CDR3 length: 15 amino acids. After removal of 0 bases from V and 5 bases from J, the junction contained 7 bases not matched to a gene. Sequenced material: naive CD8+ T cells from blood, with Jurkat cell RNA spiked in. Subset: FACS-sorted CD8+CD4-CCR7+CD45RA+ naive T cells. The rearrangement uses TRBV9 and TRBJ2-7, with 8 bases matching TRBD2. The TCR sequence derives from a human donor in good health. Some libraries in this study had Jurkat cell RNA spiked in. The CDR3 loop is CASSVEGLAADEQYF. The CDR3, as DNA: TGTGCCAGCAGCGTAGAAGGACTAGCCGCCGACGAGCAGTACTTC.